This T cell receptor beta chain was captured by sequencing in a study of blood T cell repertoires in COVID-19. Study-wide background: T cells, B-cell-depleted T cells, or PBMCs supplied cDNA or gDNA.

This clone was seen a handful of times. J was trimmed by 10 bases and V by 0 bases; bases with no gene match: 6. The CDR3 has 13 amino acids. The germline CDR1 and CDR2 sequences are SGHNT and YYREEE (reference sequence). Study processing details: How many nucleated cells were present was estimated from reference gene primer amplification. The repertoire was sequenced with immunoSEQ multiplex PCR; TCRdb's copy has only in-frame clones and lacks some. V and J calls and clone size are copied from that table; D and trimming were computed from the DNA. The top ten hold approximately 0.5% of the sample, which has roughly 150,000 clones, 75% to 90% seen once.

The genes are TRBV5-4 and TRBJ1-1; 7 bases agree with TRBD1. The receptor was derived from a man aged 55 to 70 with acute or convalescent COVID-19. The sequencing sample was made of peripheral blood. The chain's CDR3 is CASSLAGGPGAFF. The CDR3 nucleotides read TGTGCCAGCAGCTTGGCAGGGGGGCCGGGAGCTTTCTTT. The variable domain in full, completed from reference TRBV5-4 and TRBJ1-1, reads ETGVTQSPTHLIKTRGQQVTLRCSSQSGHNTVSWYQQALGQGPQFIFQYYREEENGRGNFPPRFSGLQFPNYSSELNVNALELDDSALYLCASSLAGGPGAFFGQGTRLTVV.